These 26 T cell receptor beta chains originate from one sample sequenced in a study of T cells after somatic rescue of genetic block. Using immunoSEQ multiplex PCR, the repertoire was profiled, and TCRdb retains in-frame clones only, with some absent. Here the sample spans roughly 660 clones, roughly 40% being singletons. Sequenced input: peripheral blood mononuclear cells (PBMCs). The receptor set was obtained from a girl less than two years old.

V usage is TRBV11-3 and J usage is TRBJ2-7; D is undetermined. V lost 1 base to trimming and J lost 2 bases, with 15 bases between them. This CDR3 spans 16 amino acids. The V gene's germline CDR1 is SGHNT and CDR2 YENEEA. The CDR3 sequence: CASSLGYRPWAYEQYF. In DNA, the CDR3 is TGTGCCAGCAGCTTAGGCTATCGTCCTTGGGCCTACGAGCAGTACTTC.

About this clone: Only one base separates this from a far larger clonotype, so it likely reflects a read error. At the DNA level, this CDR3 is encoded by other sequences in the same sample as well. The V gene is TRBV7-3, the J gene TRBJ1-2; possibly TRBD1 for D (6 bases). The CDR3 sequence is 13 residues long. Trimming removed 5 bases from V and 5 bases from J, with 12 bases in between. CDR1 is SGHTA, CDR2 FQGTGA, per germline. CDR3 sequence (DNA): TGTGCCAGCAGCACCGGGGGGCTATATGGCTACACCTTC. Amino acids: CASSTGGLYGYTF.

Within the sample, this clone is large. This chain joins TRBV12-5 and TRBJ2-7; D unresolved. Germline V gives CDR1 LGHNT, CDR2 FRNRAP. This CDR3 is 12 amino acids long. V lost 1 base, J lost 3 bases, and 4 bases lay in between. CDR3 DNA: TGTGCTAGTGGTTTGGACATCTACGAGCAGTACTTC. This codes for CASGLDIYEQYF.

This clone is judged large. This sequence joins TRBV6-5 and TRBJ2-2; D gene uncertain. CDR1 is MNHEY, CDR2 SVGAGI, per germline. Deletions cut 2 bases from V and 3 bases from J, with 7 bases between. The CDR3 totals 14 residues. The CDR3 is CASSYGTYTGELFF. Written as DNA, the CDR3 is TGTGCCAGCAGTTACGGCACCTACACCGGGGAGCTGTTTTTT.

This clone was observed a few times. This chain links TRBV11-2 with TRBJ2-4, with TRBD1 matching over 8 bases. V was clipped by 3 bases and J by 4 bases; unmatched bases: 5. From germline, CDR1 is SGHAT and CDR2 FQNNGV. This CDR3 comprises 15 residues. This chain's CDR3 is CASSFRQGRKNIQYF. Here the CDR3 DNA reads TGTGCCAGCAGCTTCAGACAGGGGCGGAAAAACATTCAGTACTTC.

By share, this clone ranks as large (0.1 to 1%). The chain links TRBV4-1 to TRBJ2-5; possibly TRBD1 or TRBD2 for D (5 bases each). Germline lookup yields CDR1 MGHRA and CDR2 YSYEKL. The ends were cut back, 6 bases at V and 5 bases at J, with 13 bases in the middle. The CDR3 has 13 residues. This CDR3 reads CASSPGPGETQYF. The CDR3 DNA is TGCGCCAGCAGTCCGGGGCCAGGGGAGACCCAGTACTTC.

This clone is categorized as hyperexpanded. This chain links TRBV7-3 with TRBJ2-7; D call uncertain. The V end lost 2 bases, the J end lost 3 bases, and 11 bases lay between the germline ends. The CDR3 runs to 14 residues. CDR1 and CDR2 from the germline V gene are SGHTA and FQGTGA. The CDR3 spells CASSLRRGVYEQYF. The CDR3, as DNA: TGTGCCAGCAGCTTACGGCGTGGGGTCTACGAGCAGTACTTC.

This clone is judged medium-sized. V and J are TRBV7-3 and TRBJ1-2; 10 bases match TRBD1. V was pared by 1 base and J by 5 bases, with 7 bases of the junction left unmatched. This CDR3 region has 16 residues. Per the germline V gene, CDR1 is SGHTA and CDR2 is FQGTGA. The CDR3, as DNA: TGTGCCAGCAGCTTAAACCCGACAGGGGGCGTGTATGGCTACACCTTC. Translating it yields CASSLNPTGGVYGYTF.

This clone is medium-sized. This rearrangement joins TRBV7-3 to TRBJ2-7, with 8 bases aligning to TRBD1. Germline V CDR1 and CDR2: SGHTA, FQGTGA. Trimming at V came to 7 bases and at J to 3 bases, leaving 5 bases not matched to a gene. The CDR3 consists of 13 residues. Here the CDR3 DNA reads TGTGCCAGCACCCCCGGACAGGGCTACGAGCAGTACTTC. It translates to CASTPGQGYEQYF.

This clone appeared a single time. The J gene is TRBJ2-7, the V gene TRBV7-8, with D tentatively TRBD1 (5 bases). Germline loops: CDR1 SGHVS, CDR2 FQNEAQ. V lost 1 base and J lost 6, with 7 bases in between. This CDR3 has 12 amino acids. CDR3 coding DNA: TGTGCCAGCAGCTTAGGGGGCGGCGAGCAGTACTTC. It yields the protein CASSLGGGEQYF.

As for this clone: This probably arose from a read error, given a far larger clone one base away. The chain uses TRBV11-3 and TRBJ2-7; D not resolved. The CDR3 loop spans 12 amino acids. V lost 4 bases and J lost 0, with 4 bases in between. Germline-derived CDR1 and CDR2 are SGHNT and YENEEA. The CDR3 DNA sequence: TGTGCCAGCAGCTCCTACTCCTACGAGCAGTACTTC. Its protein is CASSSYSYEQYF.

This chain uses TRBV7-1 with TRBJ2-4, with TRBD1 matching 8 bases. TRBV7-1 is annotated as an ORF whose role is uncertain. V dropped 4 bases and J dropped 4; count of bases not matched to a gene: 6. The CDR3 has 15 amino acids. CDR3 in DNA: TGTGCCAGCAGCTTCAGACAGGGGCGGAAAAACATTCAGTACTTC. As protein: CASSFRQGRKNIQYF.

The chain employs TRBV13 and TRBJ1-5; tentative D call: TRBD1 (5 bases). CDR3 length: 15 amino acids. CDR1 and CDR2 from the germline V gene are PRHDT and FYEKMQ (reference sequence). V was trimmed by 3 bases and J by 4 bases, leaving 13 bases between them. This chain's CDR3 is CASSFTTGPNQPQHF. In DNA form, the CDR3 reads TGTGCCAGCAGCTTTACTACAGGACCAAATCAGCCCCAGCATTTT.

The count of this clone is one. In nucleotides, the CDR3 is TGTGCCAGCAGCTTACAGGGTTACGAGCAGTACTTC. This translates into CASSLQGYEQYF. The chain employs TRBV27 and TRBJ2-7, with D maybe TRBD1 (6 bases). CDR3 length equals 12 residues. Trimming shortened V by 6 bases and J by 4 bases, and 10 bases separated the two germline ends. Germline V gene lookup returns CDR1 MNHEY and CDR2 SMNVEV (reference sequence).

J is TRBJ2-4 and V is TRBV7-8; TRBD1 matches 8 bases. Trimming removed 3 bases from V and 4 bases from J; junction bases left unmatched: 5. Germline CDR1 reads SGHVS; CDR2 reads FQNEAQ. The CDR3 is 15 residues long. The DNA for the CDR3 is TGTGCCAGCAGCTTCAGACAGGGGCGGAAAAACATTCAGTACTTC. Amino acid sequence: CASSFRQGRKNIQYF.

The chain recombines TRBV2 with TRBJ1-2; 8 bases align to TRBD1. The CDR3 contains 13 residues. Trimming cost V 5 bases and J 2 bases; bases outside gene matches: 1. The V gene's germline CDR1 is SNHLY and CDR2 FYNNEI. CDR3 nucleotide sequence: TGTGCCAGCAGTTGGACAGGGAACTATGGCTACACCTTC. Translated: CASSWTGNYGYTF. Complete variable domain (other parts from reference TRBV2 and TRBJ1-2): EPEVTQTPSHQVTQMGQEVILRCVPISNHLYFYWYRQILGQKVEFLVSFYNNEISEKSEIFDDQFSVERPDGSNFTLKIRSTKLEDSAMYFCASSWTGNYGYTFGSGTRLTVV.

The V and J genes are TRBV5-1 and TRBJ2-5; D unclear. The J call may be wrong; the DNA end is better matched by TRBJ2-7. This CDR3 contains 12 residues. Germline V gene sequence: CDR1 SGHRS, CDR2 YFSETQ. The CDR3 nucleotides read TGCGCCAGCAGCTCCTACTCCTACGAGCAGTACTTC. Its protein product is CASSSYSYEQYF.

The chain is built from TRBV14 and TRBJ2-7; no clear D. Germline V gene lookup returns CDR1 SGHDN and CDR2 FVKESK. V was trimmed by 1 base and J by 6 bases, leaving 7 bases between them. The CDR3 sequence is 12 residues long. CDR3 DNA: TGTGCCAGCAGCCAAGTACGCACCGAGCAGTACTTC. Residues: CASSQVRTEQYF.

This chain connects TRBV7-5 to TRBJ2-7. TRBV7-5 corresponds to a pseudogene. The CDR3 covers 14 residues. This CDR3 reads CASSLRRGVYEQYF. As DNA, the CDR3 is TGTGCCAGCAGCTTACGGCGTGGGGTCTACGAGCAGTACTTC.

The chain couples TRBV7-9 to TRBJ1-1, with a tentative D call TRBD1 (6 bases). CDR3 length: 15 residues. V dropped 1 base and J dropped 1 base, with 10 bases sitting between them. The germline V gene has CDR1 SEHNR and CDR2 FQNEAQ (reference sequence). CDR3: CASSLGGTPNTEAFF. For the CDR3, the DNA is TGTGCCAGCAGCTTAGGCGGGACACCGAACACTGAAGCTTTCTTT.

In its sample, this clone is medium-sized. The chain carries TRBV7-3 and TRBJ2-7; D uncertain. V lost 1 base and J lost 3, with 4 bases in between. Germline V gene data show CDR1 as SGHTA and CDR2 as FQGTGA. The CDR3 spans 12 residues. The CDR3 coding sequence is TGTGCCAGCAGCTTAAACAGCTACGAGCAGTACTTC. It codes for CASSLNSYEQYF.

The V and J genes are TRBV5-2 and TRBJ2-1; the DNA was not used to check the table's D call, TRBD1. TRBV5-2 is designated a pseudogene. This CDR3 is 14 amino acids long. CDR3 nucleotide sequence: TGTGCCAGCAGCTTATTGGTAGGGGGCCGTGAGCAGTTCTTC. Amino acid sequence: CASSLLVGGREQFF.

The count of this clone is one. One end of the junction is discordant with germline, which a read error may explain. This chain joins TRBV7-7 and TRBJ1-2; tentative D call: TRBD1 (6 bases). The CDR3 has 13 residues. Germline assignment: CDR1 SSHAT and CDR2 FNYEAQ (reference sequence). The DNA of the CDR3 is TGCGCCAGCAGCACCGGGGGGCTATATGGCTACACCTTC. It is translated as CASSTGGLYGYTF.

This clone was seen a handful of times. DNA for the CDR3: TGTGCCAGCAGCTACCGGGACAGGGAGTTCGGGGAGCTGTTTTTT. It specifies CASSYRDREFGELFF. The J gene is TRBJ2-2, the V gene TRBV11-3; 9 positions agree with TRBD1. V was pared by 4 bases and J by 7 bases, with 7 bases of the junction left unmatched. This CDR3 is 15 amino acids long. In germline, CDR1 is SGHNT, CDR2 YENEEA.

The CDR3 DNA sequence: TGCGCCAGCAGCTTGGTACGGAAGAACACTGAAGCTTTCTTT. Translation gives CASSLVRKNTEAFF. This sequence joins TRBV5-1 and TRBJ1-1; no firm D call. V lost 0 bases and J 1 base, leaving 7 bases between the germline ends. The CDR3 runs to 14 residues. Per germline, CDR1 SGHRS and CDR2 YFSETQ. The full variable domain, rest sourced from reference TRBV5-1 and TRBJ1-1, is KAGVTQTPRYLIKTRGQQVTLSCSPISGHRSVSWYQQTPGQGLQFLFEYFSETQRNKGNFPGRFSGRQFSNSRSEMNVSTLELGDSALYLCASSLVRKNTEAFFGQGTRLTVV.

The CDR3 region is CASSLARAYEQYF. The CDR3 coding sequence is TGTGCCAGCAGCTTAGCGAGGGCCTACGAGCAGTACTTC. The rearrangement joins TRBV7-7 to TRBJ2-7; maybe TRBD2 (5 bases). Trimming removed 0 bases from V and 2 bases from J, with 5 bases in between. This CDR3 has 13 residues. CDR1 SSHAT and CDR2 FNYEAQ come from the germline V gene (reference sequence).